The 2 T cell receptor beta chains in this list originate from one sample, sequenced in a study of shared clonotypes between healthy human individuals. Assay: immunoSEQ multiplex PCR; the TCRdb copy retains only in-frame clones and omits some. The sample carries about 2.5 million clones, about 90% recorded once. The sequenced material came from naive CD4+ T cells from PBMCs. Subset specified: CD45RA+ positively selected. The receptors were sampled from a man aged 18-30 years in good health. Some clones in this sample may be carry-over from other donors' samples.

The chain joins TRBV5-1 to TRBJ1-4; 7 bases are shared with TRBD1. The germline V gene encodes CDR1 SGHRS and CDR2 YFSETQ. Unmatched junction bases numbered 3, after V lost 4 bases and J lost 3 bases. There are 14 residues in the CDR3. As DNA, the CDR3 is TGCGCCAGCAGCGAGGGACAGTCTAATGAAAAACTGTTTTTT. This gives the protein CASSEGQSNEKLFF.

The genes are TRBV5-1 and TRBJ1-1; D call uncertain. CDR1 is SGHRS, CDR2 YFSETQ, per germline. V was clipped by 2 bases and J by 1 base, with 9 bases between them. The CDR3 is 14 amino acids. The CDR3 nucleotides read TGCGCCAGCAGCTTATCACAAGCGAACACTGAAGCTTTCTTT. It is translated as CASSLSQANTEAFF.